The 10 T cell receptor beta chains below were found in one sample sequenced in a study of breast tumors, draining lymph nodes, adjacent tissues. TCRdb itself ran the multiplex PCR reads through MiXCR, one entry per CDR3 protein. Of about 300,000 distinct CDR3 sequences in the sample, more than 30% were seen once. Axillary draining lymph nodes of breast cancer patients supplied the node samples. Sequencing was performed on axillary lymph node tissue. The source of these receptors is a female donor with breast cancer. Some clones in this sample may be carry-over from other donors' samples.

This clonotype occurred a few times. The genes are TRBV18 and TRBJ2-3, with 10 bases that match TRBD2. CDR1 is KGHSH and CDR2 is LQKENI in the germline V gene. The CDR3 consists of 16 residues. The ends lost 6 bases at V and 5 bases at J; junction bases unmatched: 11. The CDR3 loop reads CASSPFASGRQDTQYF. Written as DNA, the CDR3 is TGTGCCAGCTCTCCCTTTGCTAGCGGGAGACAAGATACGCAGTATTTT.

This clonotype was counted at least ten times. The genes are TRBV7-9 and TRBJ2-2; D may correspond to TRBD1 or TRBD2 (5 bases each). CDR3 length: 15 residues. In germline, CDR1 is SEHNR, CDR2 FQNEAQ (reference sequence). Deletions cut 5 bases from V and 0 bases from J, with 10 bases between. The CDR3 sequence is CASSTGLTNTGELFF. The DNA of the CDR3 is TGTGCCAGCAGCACAGGACTCACGAACACCGGGGAGCTGTTTTTT.

This clonotype occurred many times. The chain joins TRBV7-9 to TRBJ2-7; D is perhaps TRBD1 or TRBD2 (6 bases each). The CDR3 sequence is 14 residues long. CDR1 SEHNR and CDR2 FQNEAQ come from the germline V gene (reference sequence). With 11 bases removed from V and 6 bases from J, the gap between germline ends came to 23 bases. CDR3 sequence reads: CALGGGGLFGEQYF. For the CDR3, the DNA is TGTGCCTTAGGAGGTGGGGGGCTCTTCGGCGAGCAGTACTTC.

There are many counts of this clonotype. An end of the junction differs from the germline gene, which may be a read error. V and J are TRBV10-3 and TRBJ2-3; D not resolved. There are 11 residues in the CDR3. Germline V gene data show CDR1 as ENHRY and CDR2 as SYGVKD. The CDR3 reads CAISGSDSQYF. As DNA, the CDR3 is TGTGCCATCAGTGGCTCAGATTCGCAGTATTTT.

This clonotype was seen at least ten times. The chain carries TRBV5-6 and TRBJ2-3; 11 bases agree with TRBD2. The CDR3 is made up of 15 amino acids. Germline values: CDR1 SGHDT, CDR2 YYEEEE. V dropped 4 bases and J dropped 7; count of bases not matched to a gene: 8. The CDR3 protein is CASSAGTSGFYTQYF. The CDR3 bases are TGTGCCAGCAGCGCCGGGACTAGCGGTTTCTATACGCAGTATTTT.

This clonotype has ten or more counts. The V and J genes are TRBV9 and TRBJ2-1; D perhaps matches TRBD1 (6 bases). In germline, CDR1 is SGDLS, CDR2 YYNGEE. V gave up 0 bases and J gave up 5 bases, with 9 bases separating them. The CDR3 has 14 amino acids. CDR3 in DNA: TGTGCCAGCAGCGTAGTTCAGGGGCACAATGAGCAGTTCTTC. Translating it yields CASSVVQGHNEQFF.

In this sample, this clonotype turned up a few times. V usage is TRBV27 and J usage is TRBJ2-7; TRBD1 aligns across 10 bases. Germline CDR1 is MNHEY and CDR2 is SMNVEV (reference sequence). The CDR3 sequence is 14 residues long. V shed 6 bases, J shed 6 bases, and the junction held 8 bases outside the gene matches. The CDR3 nucleotides read TGTGCCAGCAGCCCTGACAGGGGGCAGGGCGAGCAGTACTTC. Its translation: CASSPDRGQGEQYF.

With respect to this clonotype: A much larger clone differs from this one at a single base, so this may be a read error. The chain couples TRBV5-5 to TRBJ2-3; 7 bases agree with TRBD2. Per germline, CDR1 SGHKS and CDR2 YYEKEE (reference sequence). This CDR3 spans 15 amino acids. CDR3 region: CASSLESTSPYTRYF. In DNA, the CDR3 is TGTGCCAGCAGCTTAGAATCGACTAGCCCCTATACGCGGTATTTT.

This clonotype has at least ten counts. The V gene is TRBV5-4, the J gene TRBJ2-1, with D perhaps matching TRBD1 (6 bases). The germline V gene has CDR1 SGHNT and CDR2 YYREEE (reference sequence). There are 13 residues in the CDR3. V was cut by 2 bases and J by 7 bases, with 10 bases left in between. The chain's CDR3 is CASSLTGRNEQFF. The CDR3, as DNA: TGTGCCAGCAGCTTAACAGGGCGGAATGAGCAGTTCTTC. The full variable domain, rest sourced from reference TRBV5-4 and TRBJ2-1, is ETGVTQSPTHLIKTRGQQVTLRCSSQSGHNTVSWYQQALGQGPQFIFQYYREEENGRGNFPPRFSGLQFPNYSSELNVNALELDDSALYLCASSLTGRNEQFFGPGTRLTVL.

This clonotype was counted at least ten times. This chain connects TRBV7-2 to TRBJ2-3, with D perhaps TRBD2 (6 bases). Trimming took 8 bases from V and 1 from J, leaving 22 bases between them. From germline, CDR1 is SGHTA and CDR2 FQGNSA. CDR3 length: 17 residues. Written as DNA, the CDR3 is TGTGCCAGCGGTCGGAGGGACCGCCCAGTGGGCACAGATACGCAGTATTTT. Amino acid sequence: CASGRRDRPVGTDTQYF.